This T cell receptor (beta chain) was retrieved from a study of T cells in Graves' hyperthyroidism and ophthalmopathy. Germline-derived CDR1 and CDR2 are MDHEN and SYDVKM. CDR3 length: 15 residues. With V trimmed by 2 bases and J by 2 bases, 5 bases remained unmatched. Amplified regions were TCR beta CDR3 sequences from RNA transcripts. The TCR CDR3 was amplified in a first-round RT-PCR using the HTBI primer set. TCRdb used MiXCR to reprocess the multiplex PCR reads, holding one entry per CDR3 protein. The profile shows over 300,000 distinct CDR3 sequences, more than 11% of them singletons. This clonotype has a count of ten or more.

Input material: blood. The chain has TRBV28 and TRBJ1-2, with 7 bases identical to TRBD1. This clonotype was obtained from a woman aged 55-75 years with Graves' hyperthyroidism. CDR3 protein: CASSLTGAPNYGYTF. The DNA of the CDR3 is TGTGCCAGCAGTTTAACAGGGGCCCCGAACTATGGCTACACCTTC.